These T cell receptor beta chains were read from a single sample in a study of shared clonotypes between healthy human individuals. Sequenced by immunoSEQ multiplex PCR; TCRdb stores in-frame clones only, minus some. There are around 2.5 million clones in the sample; 80% to 95% occur only once, and more than 0.35% lies in the top ten. The material sequenced was naive CD4+ T cells from PBMCs. The receptors derive from a man aged 18 to 30 in good health. Some clones in this sample may be carry-over from other donors' samples. CDR3s include the opening cysteine and the closing phenylalanine or tryptophan. D genes are given only for firm matches. A row's size may be missing; if present it is once, few, many or a size class.

v_gene: TRBV7-3; j_gene: TRBJ2-2; abundance: NA; d_gene: TRBD1; CDR3aa: CASSGGQGYGELFF; CDR3nt: TGTGCCAGCAGCGGGGGACAGGGGTACGGGGAGCTGTTTTTT
v_gene: TRBV2; j_gene: TRBJ2-5; abundance: NA; d_gene: NA; CDR3aa: CASSPKETQYF; CDR3nt: TGTGCCAGCAGTCCTAAAGAGACCCAGTACTTC
v_gene: TRBV11-2; j_gene: TRBJ2-1; abundance: NA; d_gene: TRBD2; CDR3aa: CASSLVSGSAYNEQFF; CDR3nt: TGTGCCAGCAGCTTAGTCAGCGGGAGCGCCTACAATGAGCAGTTCTTC
v_gene: TRBV18; j_gene: TRBJ2-6; abundance: NA; d_gene: TRBD1; CDR3aa: CASSSYRGSGAGANVLTF; CDR3nt: TGTGCCAGCTCATCCTACAGGGGGTCAGGGGCTGGGGCCAACGTCCTGACTTTC
v_gene: TRBV2; j_gene: TRBJ2-1; abundance: NA; d_gene: NA; CDR3aa: CASRDWIRSYNEQFF; CDR3nt: TGTGCCAGCCGCGACTGGATACGATCCTACAATGAGCAGTTCTTC
v_gene: TRBV6-6; j_gene: TRBJ1-1; abundance: few; d_gene: TRBD1; CDR3aa: CASRDRDYTEAFF; CDR3nt: TGTGCCAGCAGGGACAGGGATTACACTGAAGCTTTCTTT
v_gene: TRBV25-1; j_gene: TRBJ1-2; abundance: NA; d_gene: NA; CDR3aa: CASSHDPNYGYTF; CDR3nt: TGTGCCAGCAGTCACGATCCTAACTATGGCTACACCTTC
v_gene: TRBV4-1; j_gene: TRBJ2-3; abundance: NA; d_gene: NA; CDR3aa: CASSQVIRDTQYF; CDR3nt: TGCGCCAGCAGCCAGGTAATTAGAGATACGCAGTATTTT
v_gene: TRBV29-1; j_gene: TRBJ2-4; abundance: NA; d_gene: TRBD2; CDR3aa: CSSREGVGIQYF; CDR3nt: TGCAGCTCTCGGGAGGGGGTTGGCATTCAGTACTTC
v_gene: TRBV11-2; j_gene: TRBJ2-1; abundance: NA; d_gene: NA; CDR3aa: CASSPVRLRVFHNEQFF; CDR3nt: TGTGCCAGCAGCCCCGTGCGGCTACGCGTCTTTCACAATGAGCAGTTCTTC
v_gene: TRBV9; j_gene: TRBJ2-7; abundance: NA; d_gene: TRBD2; CDR3aa: CASSPRLASSYEQYF; CDR3nt: TGTGCCAGCAGTCCTAGACTAGCAAGCTCCTACGAGCAGTACTTC
v_gene: TRBV18; j_gene: TRBJ1-1; abundance: NA; d_gene: TRBD1; CDR3aa: CASSPQGAGLNTEAFF; CDR3nt: TGTGCCAGCTCACCCCAGGGGGCAGGGTTGAACACTGAAGCTTTCTTT
v_gene: TRBV6-1; j_gene: TRBJ2-1; abundance: NA; d_gene: TRBD2; CDR3aa: CASSVWAGVAGVDEQFF; CDR3nt: TGTGCCAGCAGTGTTTGGGCGGGGGTAGCGGGAGTCGATGAGCAGTTCTTC
v_gene: TRBV18; j_gene: TRBJ1-5; abundance: NA; d_gene: NA; CDR3aa: CASSPSGSNQPQHF; CDR3nt: TGTGCCAGCTCACCATCTGGGAGCAATCAGCCCCAGCATTTT
v_gene: TRBV28; j_gene: TRBJ1-2; abundance: NA; d_gene: NA; CDR3aa: CASSLGGTNYGYTF; CDR3nt: TGTGCCAGCAGCCTGGGGGGAACTAACTATGGCTACACCTTC